This TCR beta chain stems from a study of T cell changes during pregnancy in multiple sclerosis (dated by TCRdb to between 2018 and 2020). For the wider study: The study examined how the T cell repertoire changed over the course of pregnancy in women with multiple sclerosis.

For CDR1 and CDR2, the germline V gene lists MDHEN and SYDVKM. The CDR3 holds 14 amino acids from the cysteine to the phenylalanine. The only DNA kept is the CDR3, 42 bases in frame from the first base. Trimming leaves V shorter by 6 bases and J shorter by 5 bases, with the junction holding 6 bases beyond the gene matches. Concerning this clone itself: Its antigen is still unknown. No much larger clonotype is one base removed from it; base qualities were not supplied.

The library came from the immunoSEQ multiplex PCR assay. Here the immuneACCESS table is served through TCRdb, limited to in-frame sequences with V and J called. Missing clones are a known gap in these copies; in checked studies unresolved V genes cover under half, and the rest lacks a known reason. The sample table holds tens of thousands of clones, of which around 90% were seen once. The ten largest clones represent roughly 0.56% of the sample. This TCR derives from a female donor in good health, enrolled as a control in a pregnancy study. The sequenced sample was CD4+ T cells from peripheral blood mononuclear cells, obtained in the third trimester of pregnancy. Recombination joined TRBV28 with TRBJ2-5; TRBD2 lines up with 10 middle nucleotides. The DNA reads as follows: TGTGCCAGCAGCGCAGCGGGAGGGCGGGAGACCCAGTACTTC. This codes for CASSAAGGRETQYF.